The TCR beta chain described here comes from a study of T cells in Graves' hyperthyroidism and ophthalmopathy (dated by TCRdb to about 2019). For context, the study as a whole: Peripheral blood samples were taken at initial diagnosis, before any treatment was given. TCR V-J signatures able to tell the groups apart were searched for in a discovery cohort of 95 to 100 patients, of whom around 43 had Graves' ophthalmopathy and around 57 had stable Graves' hyperthyroidism. Prospective prediction of ophthalmopathy was tested in an independent validation cohort of fewer than 20 hyperthyroidism patients and some 17 patients who later progressed to ophthalmopathy. The approximately 98 discovery patients were randomly divided into training and test sets at a 7:3 ratio. In about six Graves' hyperthyroidism patients, the study also compared T-cell repertoires from thyroid tissue with T-cell repertoires from blood. Following sampling, methimazole starting at 30 mg daily was given to hyperthyroidism patients, and high-dose intravenous methylprednisolone was given to ophthalmopathy patients. TCR Vbeta CDR3 sequencing of fewer than 150 peripheral blood samples (under 45 ophthalmopathy, about 74 hyperthyroidism and around 17 progressor patients) is reported in the paper.

The TCR beta CDR3 regions were amplified from RNA transcripts. The first round of RT-PCR for the TCR CDR3 was performed with the HTBI primer set and the Qiagen OneStep RT-PCR kit. A second multiplex PCR round built the libraries, followed by size selection and purification. Sequencing of the libraries was done on an Illumina HiSeq2000 using paired-end 100 bp reads. Regarding the original processing steps: SOAPnuke was used to process the raw data, with reads discarded if the reads contained adapters or uncalled bases, had a mean Phred below 15, or lacked an exact constant-primer or identifier match. High-quality paired reads were merged with COPE v1.2.5, and unique nucleotide sequences were defined as clonotypes. MiTCR v1.1 was used to align the clonotypes against IMGT TRBV, TRBD and TRBJ reference segments. The analysis included only V-J combinations with a frequency above 0.0001, which together covered around 99% of the repertoires. The TCS score was defined as F50 (clonal expansion) divided by E x V (chaos), with BLOSUM62-based TCRdist calculated between CDR3 peptides within each V-J. Welch's t-statistics and random forest reduced fewer than 600 V-J features to about 12, which were used in a naive Bayes classifier (R e1071). The raw public data were reprocessed by TCRdb itself: fastp quality trimming at Q25, MiXCR clonotype calling, in-frame beta chains only. All rows with the same CDR3 protein become a single entry with the most common DNA and genes. V and J calls and clone size were set by TCRdb, not the authors. A total of around 450,000 distinct CDR3 sequences appear in this sample, roughly 14% of them only once. The ten largest clones represent approximately 7.5% of the sample.

A word on this clonotype: The antigen it recognizes is unknown. Nothing much larger sits one base from this clone, and base qualities are not available.

General findings and caveats noted by the study authors: In validation, the model predicted progression to ophthalmopathy with over 65% sensitivity and around 72% specificity, a median of around six months before onset. In cross-validation, a model built on a 13 V-J signature told ophthalmopathy apart from stable hyperthyroidism with 87.88% sensitivity and roughly 81% specificity, and in testing the same model reached 80%/75%. Blood samples also contained most of the expanded thyroid clonotypes (frequency above 0.001), which suggests that blood repertoires may reflect thyroid immune responses. No statistical method was used to set the sample size in advance, and investigators knew the group allocation.

Stable Graves' hyperthyroidism was defined as no progression to ophthalmopathy during 18 months of follow-up. The hyperthyroidism patients were between 18 and 65 years old and newly diagnosed, with a disease duration of less than 2 months. Patients with uncontrolled infections, other autoimmune diseases, pregnancy or lactation were excluded. Diagnoses were established on the basis of clinical symptoms, serum thyroxine and TRAb, thyroid ultrasound, and orbital computed tomography. Ficoll-Paque density gradient centrifugation was used to isolate PBMCs from around 10 ml of fresh peripheral blood. Total RNA was extracted using Trizol reagent, and RNA quality was assessed on an Agilent 2100 Bioanalyzer. V and J are trimmed by 5 bases and 4 bases, and the gene matches miss 9 bases of the junction. The CDR3 measures 16 amino acids from cysteine to phenylalanine. The sequence is cut down to CDR3 DNA, 48 bases in frame from base 1. Looking up the germline V gene (reference sequence) yields CDR1 SEHNR and CDR2 FQNEAQ.

Sequencing input: blood. The chain is encoded by TRBV7-9 joined to TRBJ1-2; 11 bases in the middle match TRBD1. The receptor's source is a woman between 18 and 29 years old with Graves' hyperthyroidism. The CDR3 is CASSHGQGAQVYGYTF. The sequenced DNA: TGTGCCAGCAGCCACGGACAGGGGGCGCAGGTCTATGGCTACACCTTC.